The 15 T cell receptor beta chains below come from one sample, sequenced in a study of human T cells and chemical hapten exposure (dated by TCRdb to the early 2020s). Interpreted using the paper, the time point label stands for: patch test 1, 2 weeks after DPC sensitization. Read against the paper, the sample's treatment or condition label means: therapeutic diphenylcyclopropenone sensitization with weekly scalp DPC. Total RNA was extracted from unfractionated whole blood collected in Tempus Blood RNA tubes. Library construction relied on RACE. The instrument given in TCRdb is NextSeq 500. TCRdb ran its own pipeline on the public reads, namely fastp trimming at Q25 and MiXCR clone calling, and kept in-frame beta chains. All rows with the same CDR3 protein become a single entry with the most common DNA and genes. The sample includes fewer than 45,000 distinct CDR3 sequences, with around 3.8% observed a single time. Roughly 24% of the sample rests with the top ten.

Sequencing was performed on whole blood, taken in connection with sensitization to the hapten diphenylcyclopropenone (DPC). The receptors come from a man aged 45 to 65 with alopecia areata. Some clones in this sample may be carry-over from other donors' samples.

The sample holds many counts of this clonotype. The chain is built from TRBV9 and TRBJ2-5; 7 positions agree with TRBD2. With V trimmed by 3 bases and J by 5 bases, 16 bases remained unmatched. CDR3 length: 17 residues. Germline CDR1 and CDR2: SGDLS and YYNGEE. CDR3 sequence: CASSAGLVGALLETQYF. The CDR3 DNA reads TGTGCCAGCAGCGCCGGACTAGTCGGTGCCCTTTTGGAGACCCAGTACTTC.

In this sample, this clonotype turned up many times. The gene calls are TRBV20-1 and TRBJ2-3, with 11 bases matching TRBD2. CDR3 size: 14 residues. V lost 6 bases to trimming and J lost 4 bases; unmatched junction nucleotides: 6. Germline CDR1 DFQATT, CDR2 SNEGSKA (reference sequence). The CDR3 DNA is TGCAGTGCAGAAACTAGCGGGGGTCCAGATACGCAGTATTTT. Protein sequence: CSAETSGGPDTQYF.

The V and J genes are TRBV7-2 and TRBJ1-5; D not resolved. Between the trimmed V and J ends, which lost 4 bases and 2 bases, there was a span of 12 bases. This CDR3 is 15 amino acids long. CDR1 and CDR2 from the germline V gene are SGHTA and FQGNSA. CDR3 in amino acids: CASSSRTAGNQPQHF. The DNA for the CDR3 is TGTGCCAGCAGCTCGCGCACGGCGGGCAATCAGCCCCAGCATTTT.

This clonotype appeared many times. This sequence joins TRBV28 and TRBJ1-1; tentative D call: TRBD1 (5 bases). CDR1 and CDR2 from the germline V gene are MDHEN and SYDVKM. The CDR3 covers 15 residues. The germline V and J ends were trimmed by 3 bases and 1 base, with 12 bases remaining between them. The CDR3 nucleotides are TGTGCCAGCAGTTTGCTGGACACAGAGAACACTGAAGCTTTCTTT. The encoded protein is CASSLLDTENTEAFF.

The gene calls are TRBV6-1 and TRBJ2-3; 9 positions match TRBD1. This CDR3 comprises 15 residues. The V gene end was trimmed by 8 bases and the J gene end by 1 base; junction bases not matched to a gene: 7. Germline CDR1 and CDR2: MNHNS and SASEGT. The CDR3 is CASGGRTGGTDTQYF. CDR3 DNA: TGTGCCAGCGGAGGTCGGACAGGGGGCACAGATACGCAGTATTTT.

This clonotype was recorded at least ten times. The chain is built from TRBV6-5 and TRBJ1-6; TRBD1 is a possible D gene (6 bases). The CDR3 is 13 amino acids. V dropped 4 bases and J dropped 8 bases, with 9 bases sitting between them. Per the germline V gene, CDR1 is MNHEY and CDR2 is SVGAGI. The CDR3 DNA reads TGTGCCAGCAGTTTCAACAGGGATTCACCCCTCCACTTT. Translating it yields CASSFNRDSPLHF.

This clonotype was seen at least ten times. V usage is TRBV6-5 and J usage is TRBJ1-1; 7 bases map to TRBD1. This CDR3 has 16 residues. With V trimmed by 6 bases and J by 3 bases, 13 bases remained unmatched. Per the germline V gene, CDR1 is MNHEY and CDR2 is SVGAGI. This CDR3 is CASSPAGAGGHTEAFF. For the CDR3, the DNA is TGTGCCAGCAGCCCGGCGGGGGCAGGGGGGCACACTGAAGCTTTCTTT.

This clonotype showed up many times. The chain has TRBV28 and TRBJ2-5; D is perhaps TRBD1 (6 bases). Trimming took 7 bases from V and 4 from J, leaving 19 bases between them. Germline-derived CDR1 and CDR2 are MDHEN and SYDVKM. The CDR3 has 15 amino acids. In nucleotides, the CDR3 is TGTGCCAGCACCCCCCCAGGGGCGGTAGGAGAGACCCAGTACTTC. This codes for CASTPPGAVGETQYF. Full variable domain (outside the CDR3, taken from reference TRBV28 and TRBJ2-5): DVKVTQSSRYLVKRTGEKVFLECVQDMDHENMFWYRQDPGLGLRLIYFSYDVKMKEKGDIPEGYSVSREKKERFSLILESASTNQTSMYLCASTPPGAVGETQYFGPGTRLLVL.

This clonotype was recorded at least ten times. The chain combines TRBV27 with TRBJ2-3; tentative D call: TRBD2 (6 bases). Between the trimmed V and J ends, which lost 7 bases and 8 bases, there was a span of 19 bases. The CDR3 runs 14 residues. The germline V gene has CDR1 MNHEY and CDR2 SMNVEV (reference sequence). CDR3 protein: CASNVGGASSTQYF. As DNA, the CDR3 is TGTGCCAGCAACGTAGGCGGGGCCTCCAGTACGCAGTATTTT.

This clonotype appeared many times. The chain joins TRBV5-1 to TRBJ2-7; 7 bases are a match to TRBD2. J gave up 0 bases and V 3 bases, and 3 bases lay outside the gene matches. The length of the CDR3 is 14 residues. Looked up from germline, CDR1 is SGHRS and CDR2 is YFSETQ. CDR3 sequence: CASSWSGASYEQYF. CDR3 DNA sequence: TGCGCCAGCAGCTGGAGCGGGGCCTCCTACGAGCAGTACTTC. Drawing the rest from reference TRBV5-1 and TRBJ2-7, the complete variable domain is KAGVTQTPRYLIKTRGQQVTLSCSPISGHRSVSWYQQTPGQGLQFLFEYFSETQRNKGNFPGRFSGRQFSNSRSEMNVSTLELGDSALYLCASSWSGASYEQYFGPGTRLTVT.

Many counts were recorded for this clonotype. This sequence joins TRBV27 and TRBJ2-5; D unclear. The CDR3 is 13 amino acids. Germline assignment: CDR1 MNHEY and CDR2 SMNVEV (reference sequence). V lost 0 bases and J lost 6, with 8 bases in between. Here the CDR3 DNA reads TGTGCCAGCAGTTTATCATTCGGACAGACCCAGTACTTC. Encoded protein: CASSLSFGQTQYF.

This clonotype appeared many times. The chain uses TRBV5-5 and TRBJ1-1; TRBD1 aligns across 7 bases. There are 14 residues in the CDR3. The V segment lost 5 bases and the J segment 5 bases; nucleotides outside the gene matches: 9. CDR1 and CDR2 (germline): SGHKS, YYEKEE (reference sequence). The CDR3 sequence: CASSQGVGRTEAFF. CDR3 in DNA: TGTGCCAGCAGTCAGGGGGTGGGTCGAACTGAAGCTTTCTTT.

About this clonotype: A much larger clone differs by one base, so this may be a read error. The rearrangement uses TRBV5-1 and TRBJ2-7, with D uncertain. The CDR3 spans 13 residues. Germline CDR1 reads SGHRS; CDR2 reads YFSETQ. The V gene lost 0 bases and the J gene lost 5 bases, with 9 bases spanning the gap. The CDR3 reads CASSLGKNNEQYF. Written as DNA, the CDR3 is TGCGCCAGCAGCTTGGGTAAGAATAACGAGCAGTACTTC. Using reference TRBV5-1 and TRBJ2-7 for the parts outside the CDR3, the full variable domain is KAGVTQTPRYLIKTRGQQVTLSCSPISGHRSVSWYQQTPGQGLQFLFEYFSETQRNKGNFPGRFSGRQFSNSRSEMNVSTLELGDSALYLCASSLGKNNEQYFGPGTRLTVT.

The V call is TRBV29-1, the J call TRBJ2-7, with 7 nucleotides matching TRBD1. The trim removed 2 bases at V and 0 bases at J, leaving 7 bases unmatched. CDR1 and CDR2 (germline): SQVTM, ANQGSEA. The CDR3 length is 15 residues. This CDR3 reads CSVERQGSHSYEQYF. The CDR3 DNA sequence: TGCAGCGTTGAAAGACAGGGTTCCCACTCCTACGAGCAGTACTTC.

At least ten counts were recorded for this clonotype. This chain joins TRBV12-3 or TRBV12-4 and TRBJ2-7; D might be TRBD2 (7 bases). The CDR3 spans 14 residues. The V and J ends lost 3 bases and 2 bases respectively, with 11 bases between them. The CDR3 protein is CASSLDGGPYEQYF. CDR3 nucleotide sequence: TGTGCCAGCAGTTTGGACGGGGGGCCCTACGAGCAGTACTTC.